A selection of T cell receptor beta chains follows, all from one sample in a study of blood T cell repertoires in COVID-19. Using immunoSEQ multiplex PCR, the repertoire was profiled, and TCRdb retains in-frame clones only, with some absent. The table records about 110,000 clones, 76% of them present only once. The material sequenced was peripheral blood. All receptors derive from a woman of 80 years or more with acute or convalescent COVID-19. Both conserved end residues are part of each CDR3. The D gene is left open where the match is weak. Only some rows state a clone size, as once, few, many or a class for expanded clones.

CDR3 protein: CASSQDGLSSYEQYF
CDR3 DNA: TGCGCCAGCAGCCAAGATGGACTGTCCTCCTACGAGCAGTACTTC
V gene: TRBV4-1
D gene: NA
J gene: TRBJ2-7
clone size: NA

CDR3 protein: CASSIADREAFF
CDR3 DNA: TGTGCCAGTAGTATAGCGGACAGGGAAGCTTTCTTT
V gene: TRBV19
D gene: TRBD1
J gene: TRBJ1-1
clone size: many

CDR3 protein: CASSLNRDEQYF
CDR3 DNA: TGTGCCAGCAGCTTAAACAGGGACGAGCAGTACTTC
V gene: TRBV7-2
D gene: NA
J gene: TRBJ2-7
clone size: NA

CDR3 protein: CAWGTGLAPQETQYF
CDR3 DNA: TGTGCCTGGGGGACTGGACTAGCGCCCCAAGAGACCCAGTACTTC
V gene: TRBV30
D gene: TRBD2
J gene: TRBJ2-5
clone size: NA

CDR3 protein: CASSSEPGQGAGNTIYF
CDR3 DNA: TGTGCCAGCAGCTCCGAGCCGGGACAGGGTGCTGGAAACACCATATATTTT
V gene: TRBV11-2
D gene: TRBD1
J gene: TRBJ1-3
clone size: NA

CDR3 protein: CASSITGGLMGYTF
CDR3 DNA: TGTGCCAGCAGTATAACAGGGGGCCTCATGGGCTACACCTTC
V gene: TRBV28
D gene: TRBD1
J gene: TRBJ1-2
clone size: NA

CDR3 protein: CASSSRLAVYNEQFF
CDR3 DNA: TGTGCCAGCAGTTCGAGACTAGCGGTGTACAATGAGCAGTTCTTC
V gene: TRBV27
D gene: TRBD2
J gene: TRBJ2-1
clone size: NA

CDR3 protein: CASISTGGSSYEQYF
CDR3 DNA: TGTGCCAGCATCTCCACCGGGGGTAGCTCCTACGAGCAGTACTTC
V gene: TRBV6-5
D gene: NA
J gene: TRBJ2-7
clone size: once

CDR3 protein: CASSSRVIGYGYTF
CDR3 DNA: TGTGCCAGCAGTTCCAGGGTAATTGGCTATGGCTACACCTTC
V gene: TRBV28
D gene: NA
J gene: TRBJ1-2
clone size: once

CDR3 protein: CASRRRASGTDTQYF
CDR3 DNA: TGTGCCAGCAGGCGCCGAGCTAGCGGCACAGATACGCAGTATTTT
V gene: TRBV7-2
D gene: NA
J gene: TRBJ2-3
clone size: NA

CDR3 protein: CASSQVGIARSTDTQYF
CDR3 DNA: TGTGCCAGCAGCCAAGTTGGGATAGCGCGTAGCACAGATACGCAGTATTTT
V gene: TRBV4-2
D gene: NA
J gene: TRBJ2-3
clone size: NA

CDR3 protein: CAIGTGSNQPQHF
CDR3 DNA: TGTGCCATCGGGACAGGGAGCAATCAGCCCCAGCATTTT
V gene: TRBV10-3
D gene: TRBD1
J gene: TRBJ1-5
clone size: NA

CDR3 protein: CASSVLPGLAGGLDEQYF
CDR3 DNA: TGCGCCAGCAGCGTCCTCCCGGGACTAGCGGGAGGGCTCGACGAGCAGTACTTC
V gene: TRBV5-1
D gene: TRBD2
J gene: TRBJ2-7
clone size: NA

CDR3 protein: CASSITGTYEQYF
CDR3 DNA: TGTGCCAGTAGTATCACAGGGACCTACGAGCAGTACTTC
V gene: TRBV19
D gene: NA
J gene: TRBJ2-7
clone size: NA

CDR3 protein: CAWTRIYGELFF
CDR3 DNA: TGTGCCTGGACTAGGATTTACGGGGAGCTGTTTTTT
V gene: TRBV30
D gene: NA
J gene: TRBJ2-2
clone size: NA

CDR3 protein: CASSSRLTGENTEAFF
CDR3 DNA: TGTGCCAGCAGTTCCCGCCTGACAGGGGAGAACACTGAAGCTTTCTTT
V gene: TRBV27
D gene: TRBD1
J gene: TRBJ1-1
clone size: once

CDR3 protein: CASSDPGQGITDTQYF
CDR3 DNA: TGCGCCAGCAGCGACCCGGGACAGGGCATCACAGATACGCAGTATTTT
V gene: TRBV5-1
D gene: TRBD1
J gene: TRBJ2-3
clone size: NA

CDR3 protein: CASTNRGVGNQPQHF
CDR3 DNA: TGTGCCAGCACAAACAGGGGAGTGGGCAATCAGCCCCAGCATTTT
V gene: TRBV6-6
D gene: TRBD1
J gene: TRBJ1-5
clone size: few

CDR3 protein: CASSLEGGIETQYF
CDR3 DNA: TGCGCCAGCAGCTTGGAGGGGGGGATAGAGACCCAGTACTTC
V gene: TRBV5-1
D gene: NA
J gene: TRBJ2-5
clone size: NA

CDR3 protein: CASRSPRTGNEKLFF
CDR3 DNA: TGTGCCAGCAGATCCCCACGGACAGGGAATGAAAAACTGTTTTTT
V gene: TRBV28
D gene: TRBD1
J gene: TRBJ1-4
clone size: NA

CDR3 protein: CASSQQRGDFTQYF
CDR3 DNA: TGCGCCAGCAGCCAACAGCGGGGGGATTTTACCCAGTACTTC
V gene: TRBV4-1
D gene: TRBD2
J gene: TRBJ2-5
clone size: NA

CDR3 protein: CAGRGGQIGELFF
CDR3 DNA: TGTGCCGGACGGGGGGGCCAAATCGGGGAGCTGTTTTTT
V gene: TRBV12-3/TRBV12-4
D gene: TRBD2
J gene: TRBJ2-2
clone size: NA

CDR3 protein: CATSDAGGSYEQYF
CDR3 DNA: TGTGCCACCAGTGATGCAGGGGGCTCCTACGAGCAGTACTTC
V gene: TRBV24-1
D gene: TRBD1
J gene: TRBJ2-7
clone size: NA

CDR3 protein: CASSSGTGTDTQYF
CDR3 DNA: TGTGCCAGCAGCTCCGGGACAGGCACAGATACGCAGTATTTT
V gene: TRBV5-5
D gene: TRBD1
J gene: TRBJ2-3
clone size: NA

CDR3 protein: CASRRGDGGFETQYF
CDR3 DNA: TGTGCCAGCCGCCGAGGAGATGGGGGGTTCGAGACCCAGTACTTC
V gene: TRBV7-8
D gene: NA
J gene: TRBJ2-5
clone size: NA

CDR3 protein: CASSVGEAFEAFF
CDR3 DNA: TGTGCCAGCAGCGTAGGGGAGGCGTTTGAAGCTTTCTTT
V gene: TRBV9
D gene: NA
J gene: TRBJ1-1
clone size: NA

CDR3 protein: CASLTGGEQYF
CDR3 DNA: TGCGCCAGCCTGACAGGGGGCGAGCAGTACTTC
V gene: TRBV10-2
D gene: TRBD1
J gene: TRBJ2-7
clone size: NA

CDR3 protein: CASRIAESSYEQYF
CDR3 DNA: TGTGCCAGCAGGATAGCGGAAAGCTCCTACGAGCAGTACTTC
V gene: TRBV6-5
D gene: NA
J gene: TRBJ2-7
clone size: once

CDR3 protein: CAICDGGGGTGETQYF
CDR3 DNA: TGTGCCATCTGTGATGGGGGGGGAGGTACGGGGGAGACCCAGTACTTC
V gene: TRBV10-3
D gene: TRBD2
J gene: TRBJ2-5
clone size: NA

CDR3 protein: CASSYQNTEAFF
CDR3 DNA: TGTGCCAGCAGTTACCAGAACACTGAAGCTTTCTTT
V gene: TRBV6-2/TRBV6-3
D gene: NA
J gene: TRBJ1-1
clone size: few

CDR3 protein: CASSRTSGPGDEQFF
CDR3 DNA: TGTGCCAGTAGCCGAACTAGCGGACCTGGGGATGAGCAGTTCTTC
V gene: TRBV19
D gene: TRBD2
J gene: TRBJ2-1
clone size: NA

CDR3 protein: CASSSTGTGAEQYF
CDR3 DNA: TGTGCCAGCAGCTCTACCGGGACAGGGGCCGAGCAGTACTTC
V gene: TRBV28
D gene: TRBD1
J gene: TRBJ2-7
clone size: NA

CDR3 protein: CASSRTSTDTQYF
CDR3 DNA: TGTGCCAGCAGCCGGACTAGCACAGATACGCAGTATTTT
V gene: TRBV5-4
D gene: NA
J gene: TRBJ2-3
clone size: few

CDR3 protein: CAISELAEANTGELFF
CDR3 DNA: TGTGCCATCAGTGAACTAGCGGAGGCGAACACCGGGGAGCTGTTTTTT
V gene: TRBV10-3
D gene: TRBD2
J gene: TRBJ2-2
clone size: NA

CDR3 protein: CAWAEDSNQPQHF
CDR3 DNA: TGTGCCTGGGCAGAAGATAGCAATCAGCCCCAGCATTTT
V gene: TRBV30
D gene: NA
J gene: TRBJ1-5
clone size: NA

CDR3 protein: CASSPQGSSNTGELFF
CDR3 DNA: TGTGCCAGCAGCCCACAGGGGTCCTCGAACACCGGGGAGCTGTTTTTT
V gene: TRBV7-7
D gene: TRBD1
J gene: TRBJ2-2
clone size: NA

CDR3 protein: CASRKSRAGHEQYF
CDR3 DNA: TGTGCCAGCAGGAAATCTCGGGCGGGCCACGAGCAGTACTTC
V gene: TRBV6-5
D gene: NA
J gene: TRBJ2-7
clone size: NA

CDR3 protein: CASSLTGSVAEAFF
CDR3 DNA: TGTGCCAGCAGCCTGACAGGGAGTGTGGCAGAAGCTTTCTTT
V gene: TRBV6-6
D gene: TRBD1
J gene: TRBJ1-1
clone size: NA

CDR3 protein: CASSQAPGQNYEQYF
CDR3 DNA: TGCGCCAGCAGCCAAGCTCCGGGACAGAACTACGAGCAGTACTTC
V gene: TRBV4-1
D gene: TRBD1
J gene: TRBJ2-7
clone size: NA

CDR3 protein: CASSEGQGVDEQFF
CDR3 DNA: TGTGCCAGCAGTGAGGGACAGGGAGTGGATGAGCAGTTCTTC
V gene: TRBV2
D gene: TRBD1
J gene: TRBJ2-1
clone size: once

CDR3 protein: CAWSTGQGSYEQYF
CDR3 DNA: TGTGCCTGGAGTACGGGACAGGGATCCTACGAGCAGTACTTC
V gene: TRBV30
D gene: TRBD1
J gene: TRBJ2-7
clone size: NA

CDR3 protein: CASSQDPGAGNTIYF
CDR3 DNA: TGTGCCAGCAGCCAAGATCCAGGGGCTGGAAACACCATATATTTT
V gene: TRBV4-2
D gene: NA
J gene: TRBJ1-3
clone size: few

CDR3 protein: CASWTSYNEQFF
CDR3 DNA: TGTGCCAGCTGGACATCCTACAATGAGCAGTTCTTC
V gene: TRBV28
D gene: NA
J gene: TRBJ2-1
clone size: NA

CDR3 protein: CASSVGGTRETQYF
CDR3 DNA: TGTGCCAGCAGCGTAGGAGGGACACGGGAGACCCAGTACTTC
V gene: TRBV9
D gene: NA
J gene: TRBJ2-5
clone size: NA

CDR3 protein: CASCIASGANEQFF
CDR3 DNA: TGCGCCAGCTGTATTGCTAGCGGGGCCAATGAGCAGTTCTTC
V gene: TRBV10-2
D gene: TRBD2
J gene: TRBJ2-1
clone size: NA

CDR3 protein: CATSDLKQIYF
CDR3 DNA: TGTGCCACCAGTGATCTGAAACAGATCTACTTT
V gene: TRBV24-1
D gene: NA
J gene: TRBJ1-1
clone size: few

CDR3 protein: CASSPYGTGNEKLFF
CDR3 DNA: TGTGCCAGCAGCCCTTACGGGACAGGGAATGAAAAACTGTTTTTT
V gene: TRBV27
D gene: TRBD1
J gene: TRBJ1-4
clone size: NA

CDR3 protein: CSGQQGGETQYF
CDR3 DNA: TGCAGCGGCCAACAGGGGGGGGAGACCCAGTACTTC
V gene: TRBV29-1
D gene: NA
J gene: TRBJ2-5
clone size: few